A single sample is the source of the 21 T cell receptor beta chains below, sequenced in a study of monozygotic twins with inflammatory bowel disease. Following a re-call of the 5' RACE reads, TCRdb has one entry per CDR3 protein and lacks DNA. This sample's table reports over 110,000 distinct CDR3 sequences. The sample taken for sequencing was blood. The receptors stem from a human donor with ulcerative colitis or Crohn's disease, or a healthy co-twin of an affected twin (not recorded which).

The chain recombines TRBV7-9 with TRBJ1-1; TCRdb proposes TRBD1, but this gene call is untestable without DNA. Looked up from germline, CDR1 is SEHNR and CDR2 is FQNEAQ (reference sequence). The CDR3 has 14 residues. CDR3 loop: CASSNRDRVTEAFF. Drawing the rest from reference TRBV7-9 and TRBJ1-1, the complete variable domain is DTGVSQNPRHKITKRGQNVTFRCDPISEHNRLYWYRQTLGQGPEFLTYFQNEAQLEKSRLLSDRFSAERPKGSFSTLEIQRTEQGDSAMYLCASSNRDRVTEAFFGQGTRLTVV.

This chain links TRBV20-1 with TRBJ2-1; TCRdb designates TRBD2, a call that cannot be tested without DNA. CDR1 DFQATT and CDR2 SNEGSKA come from the germline V gene (reference sequence). The CDR3 spans 14 residues. The CDR3 sequence: CSSSGLSGSNEQFF.

The chain joins TRBV7-3 to TRBJ2-3; TCRdb gives TRBD2 as the D gene, but with no DNA this cannot be confirmed. CDR1 and CDR2 (germline): SGHTA, FQGTGA. There are 15 residues in the CDR3. The CDR3 region is CASSWRGAVADTQYF.

The chain links TRBV21-1 to TRBJ1-1. TRBV21-1 is listed as a pseudogene. The CDR3 consists of 15 residues. CDR3 in amino acids: CASSKVMDLNTEAFF.

The chain carries TRBV7-9 and TRBJ2-7. The length of the CDR3 is 14 residues. Germline CDR1 reads SEHNR; CDR2 reads FQNEAQ (reference sequence). CDR3 loop: CASSLQGALYEQYF.

The gene calls are TRBV6-2 or TRBV6-3 and TRBJ2-2; TCRdb calls TRBD2, which cannot be checked without DNA. The CDR3 runs to 15 residues. The germline V gene encodes CDR1 MNHEY and CDR2 SVGEGT. CDR3 sequence reads: CASSYAGKNTGELFF.

The chain links TRBV7-8 to TRBJ2-1; lacking DNA, the TRBD1 call made by TCRdb goes unchecked. CDR3 length: 17 residues. Germline CDR1 reads SGHVS; CDR2 reads FQNEAQ. CDR3 in amino acids: CASSLTGIGGIYNEQFF.

This chain links TRBV6-2 or TRBV6-3 with TRBJ1-2; the D gene TCRdb calls, TRBD1, cannot be checked with no DNA. The CDR3 runs 14 residues. Per germline, CDR1 MNHEY and CDR2 SVGEGT. CDR3: CASRTPDRRYGYTF.

This sequence joins TRBV4-3 and TRBJ2-3; TCRdb outputs TRBD2, but without DNA this stays unchecked. Germline V CDR1 and CDR2: LGHNA, YSLEER. The CDR3 loop spans 17 amino acids. Here the CDR3 reads CASSQDKLAGAADTQYF.

The rearrangement joins TRBV7-2 to TRBJ2-2; as DNA is missing, the TRBD1 call by TCRdb cannot be tested. This CDR3 is built from 15 residues. CDR1 is SGHTA, CDR2 FQGNSA, per germline. CDR3 protein: CASSLVRGMGGELFF.

The chain carries TRBV5-1 and TRBJ1-6; the D call of TRBD1 rests on TCRdb alone, since no DNA is present to check it. The germline CDR1 and CDR2 sequences are SGHRS and YFSETQ. The CDR3 length is 15 residues. The CDR3 loop reads CASSNRTGYNSPLHF.

V is TRBV3-1 and J is TRBJ2-2. Germline V CDR1 and CDR2: LGHDT, YNNKEL (reference sequence). CDR3 length equals 15 residues. Here the CDR3 reads CASSHEGLVTGELFF.

CDR3 sequence reads: CASSRGTGQETQYF. This chain uses TRBV4-1 with TRBJ2-5; TCRdb names TRBD1, which stays unverified in the absence of DNA. The CDR3 runs to 14 residues. From germline, CDR1 is MGHRA and CDR2 YSYEKL.

This rearrangement joins TRBV25-1 to TRBJ2-3; TCRdb picks TRBD2, but there is no DNA to check that call. Germline V gene data show CDR1 as MGHDK and CDR2 as SYGVNS. This CDR3 contains 16 residues. This chain's CDR3 is CASSDLGSPGSDTQYF.

V and J are TRBV7-9 and TRBJ2-1; TCRdb's D gene call, TRBD1, goes unchecked for lack of DNA. The CDR3 spans 17 residues. Germline assignment: CDR1 SEHNR and CDR2 FQNEAQ (reference sequence). CDR3 region: CASSSPALGSSYNEQFF.

V gene TRBV7-6 combines with J gene TRBJ1-1. The CDR3 has 16 amino acids. Germline CDR1 is SGHVS and CDR2 is FNYEAQ. This CDR3 is CASSLGGSIMNTEAFF.

The V gene is TRBV12-3 or TRBV12-4, the J gene TRBJ1-1; TCRdb selects TRBD1, and the lack of DNA leaves this call unchecked. The CDR3 consists of 13 residues. CDR3 region: CASRTGSPTEAFF.

The rearrangement uses TRBV7-9 and TRBJ1-5; the TCRdb call, TRBD1, lacks DNA for checking. CDR1 is SEHNR, CDR2 FQNEAQ, per germline (reference sequence). The CDR3 sequence is 13 residues long. The chain's CDR3 is CASTDSLNQPQHF. Full variable domain (remainder filled in from reference TRBV7-9 and TRBJ1-5): DTGVSQNPRHKITKRGQNVTFRCDPISEHNRLYWYRQTLGQGPEFLTYFQNEAQLEKSRLLSDRFSAERPKGSFSTLEIQRTEQGDSAMYLCASTDSLNQPQHFGDGTRLSIL.

The chain couples TRBV7-3 to TRBJ1-1; TCRdb lists TRBD1, though no DNA is available to test this call. Germline V gene lookup returns CDR1 SGHTA and CDR2 FQGTGA. This CDR3 is built from 14 residues. This CDR3 is CASSLLGGLAEAFF.

This sequence joins TRBV6-5 and TRBJ1-2; the D call from TCRdb, TRBD1, cannot be confirmed without DNA. Germline V gene lookup returns CDR1 MNHEY and CDR2 SVGAGI. CDR3 size: 16 residues. The CDR3 sequence is CASSFSVLGGFYGYTF.

This chain uses TRBV6-1 with TRBJ2-1; TCRdb reports TRBD1, a call that lacks DNA to check it against. CDR3 length: 11 residues. Per germline, CDR1 MNHNS and CDR2 SASEGT. The CDR3 spells CASKGANEQFF.